The clone carrying this T cell receptor (beta chain) was detected once. Assay: immunoSEQ multiplex PCR; the TCRdb copy retains only in-frame clones and omits some. In the table there are some 330,000 clones, around 84% of which are singletons. Germline V gene lookup returns CDR1 SGHRS and CDR2 YFSETQ. The CDR3 totals 20 residues. With 1 base clipped from V and 2 bases from J, the junction kept 21 bases outside the gene matches. This record belongs to a study of blood T cell repertoires in COVID-19. Study-level background: The study drew acute and convalescent COVID-19 samples from the United States, Italy and Spain. T cells, B-cell-depleted T cells, or PBMCs provided the cDNA or gDNA that served as material.

Cohort allocation depended upon clinical history that participants reported. Among Cohort 3 donors, those recovered had two negative PCRs, clearance, or symptom resolution. The TCR sequence derives from a man younger than 45 who had recovered from COVID-19. Sequencing used PBMCs or T cells enriched from blood (not recorded which). This chain uses TRBV5-1 with TRBJ2-7, with 7 bases that match TRBD1. The CDR3 loop reads CASSLSPLDRAGAGAYEQYF. CDR3 sequence (DNA): TGCGCCAGCAGCTTGTCCCCCCTCGACAGGGCTGGGGCAGGGGCCTACGAGCAGTACTTC.